The 19 T cell receptor beta chains given below trace back to one sample, sequenced in a study of blood T cell repertoires in COVID-19. Only in-frame clones appear in the TCRdb table, and some are missing; sequencing was by immunoSEQ multiplex PCR. Of over 200,000 clones in the sample, roughly nine tenths were seen once. Source material: peripheral blood. All receptors come from a man between 60 and 75 years old with COVID-19, enrolled during active disease.

This chain joins TRBV28 and TRBJ1-2; D may be TRBD1 (6 bases). This CDR3 contains 14 residues. V dropped 7 bases and J dropped 4 bases, with 16 bases sitting between them. CDR1 is MDHEN, CDR2 SYDVKM, per germline. CDR3 sequence (DNA): TGTGCCAGCATCAATCTAGGGGGTAGCTATGGCTACACCTTC. This encodes CASINLGGSYGYTF.

The chain combines TRBV9 with TRBJ1-1; TRBD1 agrees at 7 bases. Trimming removed 4 bases from V and 3 bases from J; junction bases left unmatched: 9. There are 15 residues in the CDR3. CDR1 SGDLS and CDR2 YYNGEE come from the germline V gene. The CDR3 DNA follows: TGTGCCAGCAGCCCATCAGGGGGGCGGTACACTGAAGCTTTCTTT. This encodes CASSPSGGRYTEAFF.

The J gene is TRBJ1-4, the V gene TRBV19; D might be TRBD1 (6 bases). The germline V and J ends were trimmed by 4 bases and 8 bases, with 17 bases remaining between them. The V gene's germline CDR1 is LNHDA and CDR2 SQIVND (reference sequence). The CDR3 runs to 15 residues. The CDR3 nucleotides are TGTGCCAGTAGTACGGGGGGCGTATTATACGAAAAACTGTTTTTT. Amino acids: CASSTGGVLYEKLFF.

The V gene is TRBV11-1, the J gene TRBJ2-1; TRBD1 matches at 9 bases. J gave up 7 bases and V 1 base, and 5 bases lay outside the gene matches. The CDR3 runs 15 residues. Germline V gene sequence: CDR1 SGHAT, CDR2 FQDESV (reference sequence). The CDR3 here is CASSLVGQGLNEQFF. In DNA, the CDR3 is TGTGCCAGCAGCTTAGTGGGACAGGGCCTGAATGAGCAGTTCTTC.

This clone was observed once. The same CDR3 can be traced to other DNA sequences in this sample. V gene TRBV18 combines with J gene TRBJ2-3, with 16 bases matching TRBD2. The CDR3 length is 18 residues. Trimming at V came to 3 bases and at J to 2 bases, leaving 5 bases not matched to a gene. From germline, CDR1 is KGHSH and CDR2 LQKENI. For the CDR3, the DNA is TGTGCCAGCTCACCTCCGGGACTAGCGGGGGGGTCCACAGATACGCAGTATTTT. This codes for CASSPPGLAGGSTDTQYF.

The chain combines TRBV14 with TRBJ2-1, with 12 bases identical to TRBD2. J was trimmed by 16 bases and V by 3 bases; bases with no gene match: 7. Germline CDR1 and CDR2: SGHDN and FVKESK. CDR3 length equals 13 residues. The CDR3 region is CASSQASGRATFF. CDR3 sequence (DNA): TGTGCCAGCAGCCAGGCTAGCGGGAGGGCCACCTTCTTC.

This clone was observed a few times. The chain links TRBV5-5 to TRBJ1-6, with TRBD1 matching 8 bases. The CDR3 loop spans 14 amino acids. The V gene end was trimmed by 0 bases and the J gene end by 8 bases; junction bases not matched to a gene: 1. Germline V gene data show CDR1 as SGHKS and CDR2 as YYEKEE (reference sequence). CDR3 in amino acids: CASSLGTGHSPLHF. CDR3 DNA sequence: TGTGCCAGCAGCTTGGGGACAGGGCATTCACCCCTCCACTTT. Complete variable domain (other parts from reference TRBV5-5 and TRBJ1-6): DAGVTQSPTHLIKTRGQQVTLRCSPISGHKSVSWYQQVLGQGPQFIFQYYEKEERGRGNFPDRFSARQFPNYSSELNVNALLLGDSALYLCASSLGTGHSPLHFGNGTRLTVT.

This clone appeared a single time. This same CDR3 is encoded by further DNA sequences in the sample. The chain combines TRBV5-1 with TRBJ1-1; D is ambiguous. Germline CDR1 SGHRS, CDR2 YFSETQ. The CDR3 is 14 residues long. The germline V and J ends were trimmed by 0 bases and 0 bases, with 6 bases remaining between them. CDR3 loop: CASSLEGVNTEAFF. The CDR3, as DNA: TGCGCCAGCAGCTTGGAGGGAGTGAACACTGAAGCTTTCTTT.

This chain joins TRBV7-9 and TRBJ1-6; D is possibly TRBD1 (5 bases). Looked up from germline, CDR1 is SEHNR and CDR2 is FQNEAQ (reference sequence). The CDR3 sequence is 14 residues long. Trimming stripped 5 bases from V and 12 bases from J, with 17 bases between. This CDR3 reads CASSAGDYGRPLHF. The CDR3 DNA sequence: TGTGCCAGCAGCGCCGGGGACTATGGGAGACCCCTCCACTTT.

This clone was detected once. The chain uses TRBV24-1 and TRBJ1-1, with TRBD1 identical over 7 bases. The trim removed 7 bases at V and 8 bases at J, leaving 3 bases unmatched. This CDR3 spans 11 amino acids. Germline CDR1 reads KGHDR; CDR2 reads SFDVKD. Here the CDR3 DNA reads TGTGCCACCAGCAGGGGGGCGGAAGCTTTCTTT. Protein product: CATSRGAEAFF.

This sequence joins TRBV18 and TRBJ1-5, with D unresolved. Trimming shortened V by 6 bases and J by 5 bases, and 17 bases separated the two germline ends. This CDR3 spans 15 amino acids. The germline CDR1 and CDR2 sequences are KGHSH and LQKENI. The CDR3 DNA sequence: TGTGCCAGCTCCTCTAATTGGGGAGCCGATCAGCCCCAGCATTTT. Protein: CASSSNWGADQPQHF.

This clone was observed a handful of times. V usage is TRBV9 and J usage is TRBJ2-7; TRBD2 is a possible D gene (6 bases). The CDR3 totals 16 residues. V gave up 3 bases and J gave up 0 bases, with 16 bases separating them. Germline values: CDR1 SGDLS, CDR2 YYNGEE. CDR3: CASSARPDGSSYEQYF. CDR3 in DNA: TGTGCCAGCAGCGCCCGCCCGGACGGGAGCTCCTACGAGCAGTACTTC.

This sequence joins TRBV27 and TRBJ2-7, with 9 bases fitting TRBD2. The CDR3 is 13 amino acids. Germline V lookup: CDR1 MNHEY, CDR2 SMNVEV (reference sequence). Losses at the gene ends were 10 bases for V and 2 bases for J; bases not matched to a gene: 6. The CDR3 region has the DNA TGTGCCACCTCCCGCGGGAGGGCCTACGAGCAGTACTTC. Amino acid sequence: CATSRGRAYEQYF.

The genes are TRBV6-5 and TRBJ1-1, with 8 bases that match TRBD1. From germline, CDR1 is MNHEY and CDR2 SVGAGI. V gave up 2 bases and J gave up 3 bases; unmatched junction bases: 5. There are 15 residues in the CDR3. CDR3 region: CASSYPAGGYTEAFF. The CDR3 DNA reads TGTGCCAGCAGTTACCCCGCAGGGGGCTACACTGAAGCTTTCTTT.

This clone was observed once. The rearrangement links TRBV19 to TRBJ2-1; 10 bases map to TRBD2. CDR3 length equals 15 residues. Trimming took 4 bases from V and 4 from J; bases not matched to a gene: 4. Germline CDR1 reads LNHDA; CDR2 reads SQIVND (reference sequence). DNA of the CDR3: TGTGCCAGTAGTACCACTAGCGGGGAGTACAATGAGCAGTTCTTC. This gives the protein CASSTTSGEYNEQFF.

In regard to this clone: This sample also contains other DNA sequences that code for the same CDR3. This chain joins TRBV11-3 and TRBJ2-2; unclear D gene. V gave up 5 bases and J gave up 5 bases, with 9 bases separating them. The CDR3 is 13 residues long. Germline V CDR1 and CDR2: SGHNT, YENEEA. CDR3 DNA: TGTGCCAGCAGCCTCAGGAATACCGGGGAGCTGTTTTTT. It specifies CASSLRNTGELFF. Together with reference TRBV11-3 and TRBJ2-2, the CDR3 gives the full variable domain: EAGVVQSPRYKIIEKKQPVAFWCNPISGHNTLYWYLQNLGQGPELLIRYENEEAVDDSQLPKDRFSAERLKGVDSTLKIQPAELGDSAVYLCASSLRNTGELFFGEGSRLTVL.

The DNA for the CDR3 is TGTGCCAGCAGCTCTACAGGGGGTTTCAATGAAAAACTGTTTTTT. It translates to CASSSTGGFNEKLFF. The chain joins TRBV7-9 to TRBJ1-4, with 8 bases that match TRBD1. Germline CDR1 reads SEHNR; CDR2 reads FQNEAQ (reference sequence). V gave up 4 bases and J gave up 5 bases; unmatched junction bases: 6. The CDR3 spans 15 residues.

This clone showed up just once. The chain couples TRBV19 to TRBJ2-2, with 7 bases fitting TRBD2. V lost 6 bases and J lost 6; bases outside the gene matches: 13. This CDR3 has 16 amino acids. The germline gives CDR1 LNHDA, CDR2 SQIVND (reference sequence). As DNA, the CDR3 is TGTGCCAGTAGCCCCTCGGGGGAGGGAAAGCCCGGGGAGCTGTTTTTT. Translating gives CASSPSGEGKPGELFF.

The CDR3 spells CACESVDFYEQYF. The DNA for the CDR3 is TGTGCCTGTGAGTCGGTCGACTTCTACGAGCAGTACTTC. The chain is built from TRBV6-5 and TRBJ2-7; no clear D. Per germline, CDR1 MNHEY and CDR2 SVGAGI. Trimming took off 11 bases at V and 3 bases at J, with 17 bases between the two ends. This CDR3 has 13 amino acids.